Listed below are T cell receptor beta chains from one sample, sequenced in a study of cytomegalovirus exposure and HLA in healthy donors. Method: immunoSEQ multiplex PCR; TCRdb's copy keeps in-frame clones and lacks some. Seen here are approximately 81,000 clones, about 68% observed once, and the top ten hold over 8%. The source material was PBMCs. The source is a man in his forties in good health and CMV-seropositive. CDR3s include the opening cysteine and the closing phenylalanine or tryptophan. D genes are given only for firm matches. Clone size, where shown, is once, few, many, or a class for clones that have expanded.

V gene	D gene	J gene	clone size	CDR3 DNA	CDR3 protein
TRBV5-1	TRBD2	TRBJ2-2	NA	TGCGCCAGCAGCAGGGGACTAGCGGGGGCAAACTCGAACACCGGGGAGCTGTTTTTT	CASSRGLAGANSNTGELFF
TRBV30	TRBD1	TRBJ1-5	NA	TGTGCCTGGACTCCCGCGGGACAGGGCTTCGTTCAGCCCCAGCATTTT	CAWTPAGQGFVQPQHF
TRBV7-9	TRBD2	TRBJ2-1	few	TGTGCCAGCATCACCCTGGGCAGCGGGGCGTACAATGAGCAGTTCTTC	CASITLGSGAYNEQFF
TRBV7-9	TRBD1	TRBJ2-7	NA	TGTGCCAGCAGCTCCGACAGGGGAAGCTCCTACGAGCAGTACTTC	CASSSDRGSSYEQYF
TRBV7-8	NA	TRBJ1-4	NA	TGTGCCAGCAGCCTGAACTCGGCGGGAGGTGAAAAACTGTTTTTT	CASSLNSAGGEKLFF
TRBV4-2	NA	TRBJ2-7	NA	TGTGCCAGCAGCCAAATCAGTTCGACGGGGGCCTACGAGCAGTACTTC	CASSQISSTGAYEQYF
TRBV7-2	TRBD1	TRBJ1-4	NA	TGTGCCAGCAGCCTCCTTAGGGGGCGTTATGAAAAACTGTTTTTT	CASSLLRGRYEKLFF
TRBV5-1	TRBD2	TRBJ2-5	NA	TGCGCCAGCAGCTTATTCAGCGGGGGGCAGCAAGAGACCCAGTACTTC	CASSLFSGGQQETQYF
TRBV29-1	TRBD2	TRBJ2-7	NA	TGCAGCGTTGAAGATCGGAGGGCGGGGGGCGAGCAGTACTTC	CSVEDRRAGGEQYF
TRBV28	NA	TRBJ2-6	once	TGTGCCAGCAGTTACCAGGCCTCTGGGGCCAACGTCCTGACTTTC	CASSYQASGANVLTF
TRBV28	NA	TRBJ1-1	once	TGTGCCAGCAGCCAACTGGGGGGTATGAACACTGAAGCTTTCTTT	CASSQLGGMNTEAFF
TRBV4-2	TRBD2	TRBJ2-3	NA	TGTGCCAGCAGCCAAGGGCTAGCGGGAGGCACAGATACGCAGTATTTT	CASSQGLAGGTDTQYF
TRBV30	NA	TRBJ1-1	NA	TGTGCCTGGAGTGCATCCATGAACACTGAAGCTTTCTTT	CAWSASMNTEAFF
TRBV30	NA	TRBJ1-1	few	TGTGCCTGGAGTGTTGGCCTCGAGAACACTGAAGCTTTCTTT	CAWSVGLENTEAFF
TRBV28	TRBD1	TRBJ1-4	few	TGTGCCAGCAGACACCACAGGACAGGACACCCAACTAATGAAAAACTGTTTTTT	CASRHHRTGHPTNEKLFF
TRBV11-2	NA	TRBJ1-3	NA	TGTGCCAGCAGCTTAACGGTGTCTGGAAACACCATATATTTT	CASSLTVSGNTIYF
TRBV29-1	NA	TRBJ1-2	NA	TGCAGCGTTGATAGGGGAGGTGGCTACACCTTC	CSVDRGGGYTF
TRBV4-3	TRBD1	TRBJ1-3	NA	TGCGCCAGCAGCCATACGACAGGGAAAGGAAACACCATATATTTT	CASSHTTGKGNTIYF
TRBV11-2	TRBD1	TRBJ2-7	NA	TGTGCCAGCAGCTTAGATCAAAGGGGGCAGGGCGAGCAGTACTTC	CASSLDQRGQGEQYF
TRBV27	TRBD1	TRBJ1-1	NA	TGTGCCAGCAGTTTATTCCCGACAGGGGAGGACACTGAAGCTTTCTTT	CASSLFPTGEDTEAFF
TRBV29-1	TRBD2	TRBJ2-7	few	TGCAGCACAAGACTAGCGGGAGCCTACGAGCAGTACTTC	CSTRLAGAYEQYF
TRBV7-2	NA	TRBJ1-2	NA	TGTGCCAGCAGCTTAGCACCCAAGGGGTATGGCTACACCTTC	CASSLAPKGYGYTF
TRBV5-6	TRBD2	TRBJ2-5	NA	TGTGCCAGCAGCTCCTCGGGTCGGGAGGGCCACATGGAGACCCAGTACTTC	CASSSSGREGHMETQYF